These 29 T cell receptor beta chains originate from one sample sequenced in a study of molecular identifiers for immune sequencing clone quantification. TCRdb passed the PCR reads through MiXCR, listing each CDR3 protein once. The data hold roughly 90,000 distinct CDR3 sequences, with roughly 25% observed a single time. Sequencing was performed on naive CD8+ T cells from blood, with Jurkat cell RNA spiked in. Subset described: FACS-sorted CD8+CD4-CCR7+CD45RA+ naive T cells. The origin of the receptors is a human donor in good health. Some libraries in this study had Jurkat cell RNA spiked in.

In regard to this clonotype: This may come from a read error, since a much larger clone is one base off. The J gene is TRBJ2-3, the V gene TRBV30; D is ambiguous. The CDR3 extends over 14 amino acids. Germline V CDR1 and CDR2: GTSNPN, SVGIG (reference sequence). The CDR3 is CAWSRAALADTQCF. CDR3 in DNA: TGTGCCTGGAGTCGGGCAGCATTGGCAGATACGCAGTGTTTT.

This clonotype was counted at least ten times. This chain uses TRBV3-1 with TRBJ1-4; 10 nucleotides line up with TRBD1. V lost 4 bases and J lost 6; bases outside the gene matches: 5. The germline V gene encodes CDR1 LGHDT and CDR2 YNNKEL (reference sequence). The CDR3 consists of 15 residues. This CDR3 reads CASSPRQGADEKLFF. The CDR3 DNA reads as TGTGCCAGCAGCCCCCGACAGGGGGCTGATGAAAAACTGTTTTTT.

This clonotype was seen at least ten times. The rearrangement joins TRBV14 to TRBJ2-3; 11 bases line up with TRBD2. Losses at the gene ends were 4 bases for V and 6 bases for J; bases not matched to a gene: 9. Germline V gene sequence: CDR1 SGHDN, CDR2 FVKESK. The CDR3 length is 16 residues. The CDR3 loop is CASSLTLAGAWDTQYF. CDR3 coding DNA: TGTGCCAGCAGCCTCACACTAGCGGGGGCGTGGGATACGCAGTATTTT. The full variable domain, completed using reference TRBV14 and TRBJ2-3, is EAGVTQFPSHSVIEKGQTVTLRCDPISGHDNLYWYRRVMGKEIKFLLHFVKESKQDESGMPNNRFLAERTGGTYSTLKVQPAELEDSGVYFCASSLTLAGAWDTQYFGPGTRLTVL.

This clonotype has at least ten counts. V is TRBV7-8 and J is TRBJ2-6; possibly TRBD2 for D (5 bases). In germline, CDR1 is SGHVS, CDR2 FQNEAQ. Trimming removed 5 bases from V and 2 bases from J, with 10 bases in between. The CDR3 extends over 15 amino acids. The DNA of the CDR3 is TGTGCCAGCAGCCAACGGCGGGCTGGGGCCAACGTCCTGACTTTC. Protein sequence: CASSQRRAGANVLTF.

This clonotype was observed a handful of times. V usage is TRBV2 and J usage is TRBJ2-7; no reliable D call. The V and J ends lost 2 bases and 4 bases respectively, with 6 bases between them. Germline V gene sequence: CDR1 SNHLY, CDR2 FYNNEI. The CDR3 totals 12 residues. The CDR3 sequence is CASSEIVYEQYF. The CDR3 region has the DNA TGTGCCAGCAGTGAAATTGTGTACGAGCAGTACTTC.

The chain recombines TRBV6-2 or TRBV6-3 with TRBJ1-5, with D hard to call. The V end was cut by 5 bases, the J end by 10 bases, with 27 bases between. The CDR3 loop spans 17 amino acids. Germline assignment: CDR1 MNHEY and CDR2 SVGEGT. Here the CDR3 reads CASSELAPGVAEGPQHF. The CDR3 coding sequence is TGTGCCAGCAGTGAACTGGCGCCCGGGGTAGCGGAGGGTCCCCAGCATTTT.

This clonotype was found a few times. The chain has TRBV27 and TRBJ2-5; D not resolved. The CDR3 is 13 residues long. The V end lost 2 bases, the J end lost 5 bases, and 9 bases lay between the germline ends. CDR1 is MNHEY and CDR2 is SMNVEV in the germline V gene (reference sequence). The CDR3 DNA reads as TGTGCCAGCAGTTTAGGGGTCCTGGAGACCCAGTACTTC. This encodes CASSLGVLETQYF.

This clonotype was observed a handful of times. The rearrangement links TRBV19 to TRBJ2-7, with no clear D. The germline CDR1 and CDR2 sequences are LNHDA and SQIVND (reference sequence). The CDR3 sequence is 14 residues long. V shed 0 bases and J shed 0 bases, with 6 bases lying between them. The CDR3 nucleotides are TGTGCCAGTAGTATAGATCACACCTCCTACGAGCAGTACTTC. It translates to CASSIDHTSYEQYF. Full variable domain (missing parts from reference TRBV19 and TRBJ2-7): DGGITQSPKYLFRKEGQNVTLSCEQNLNHDAMYWYRQDPGQGLRLIYYSQIVNDFQKGDIAEGYSVSREKKESFPLTVTSAQKNPTAFYLCASSIDHTSYEQYFGPGTRLTVT.

This clonotype was recorded at least ten times. The chain carries TRBV11-2 and TRBJ1-1, with D tentatively TRBD1 (5 bases). V dropped 1 base and J dropped 11 bases, with 17 bases sitting between them. Germline V gene data show CDR1 as SGHAT and CDR2 as FQNNGV. The CDR3 is 14 amino acids. CDR3 nucleotide sequence: TGTGCCAGCAGCTTAGTAGCGGGGACGGTGTTGGCTTTCTTT. Residues: CASSLVAGTVLAFF.

This clonotype was found a few times. The V call is TRBV3-1, the J call TRBJ2-1, with a weak D call TRBD2 (5 bases). Germline CDR1 and CDR2: LGHDT and YNNKEL (reference sequence). V was cut by 6 bases and J by 10 bases, with 19 bases left in between. CDR3 length: 14 residues. CDR3 coding DNA: TGTGCCAGCAGGTCCCGAACCGGGAAAGTGGAGCAGTTCTTC. Translated: CASRSRTGKVEQFF.

This clonotype was recorded many times. The chain joins TRBV7-9 to TRBJ1-2; D unclear. With 1 base removed from V and 0 bases from J, the gap between germline ends came to 9 bases. The CDR3 runs 15 residues. Germline V lookup: CDR1 SEHNR, CDR2 FQNEAQ (reference sequence). The CDR3 loop is CASSLVNSANYGYTF. In nucleotides, the CDR3 is TGTGCCAGCAGCTTAGTGAACAGCGCTAACTATGGCTACACCTTC.

This clonotype was counted between two and nine times. The V call is TRBV19, the J call TRBJ2-1; 9 bases are a match to TRBD1. J gave up 8 bases and V 5 bases, and 13 bases lay outside the gene matches. This CDR3 contains 16 residues. Germline V gene sequence: CDR1 LNHDA, CDR2 SQIVND (reference sequence). CDR3 sequence reads: CASSYDHRGQSDEQFF. The CDR3 region has the DNA TGTGCCAGTAGTTATGATCACAGGGGGCAATCGGATGAGCAGTTCTTC.

A few counts support this clonotype. This chain joins TRBV7-6 and TRBJ2-5; D is perhaps TRBD1 (6 bases). The V end was cut by 5 bases, the J end by 1 base, with 14 bases between. The V gene's germline CDR1 is SGHVS and CDR2 FNYEAQ. The CDR3 is made up of 15 amino acids. In nucleotides, the CDR3 is TGTGCCAGCAGCCTAAACAGGGCCGTCCAAGAGACCCAGTACTTC. It codes for CASSLNRAVQETQYF.

Of note for this clonotype: This may be a read error, as it is one base from a much larger clone. The rearrangement uses TRBV29-1 and TRBJ2-1, with no clear D. The CDR3 runs to 13 residues. V was pared by 7 bases and J by 2 bases, with 12 bases between. Per the germline V gene, CDR1 is SQVTM and CDR2 is ANQGSEA. This CDR3 is CSGDQAPYNEQFF. In nucleotides, the CDR3 is TGCAGCGGGGATCAGGCCCCCTACAATGAGCAGTTCTTC.

This clonotype was picked up many times. The chain is built from TRBV12-3 or TRBV12-4 and TRBJ2-3; D is unclear. This CDR3 is 14 amino acids long. Trimming stripped 5 bases from V and 2 bases from J, with 11 bases between. The CDR3: CASSPVRATDTQYF. CDR3 nucleotides: TGTGCCAGCAGTCCGGTTCGCGCCACAGATACGCAGTATTTT.

This clonotype was observed a few times. The V gene is TRBV12-3 or TRBV12-4, the J gene TRBJ2-1, with D perhaps matching TRBD1 (5 bases). V was cut by 4 bases and J by 0 bases, with 10 bases left in between. This CDR3 has 15 residues. CDR3 sequence: CASSSTGYSYNEQFF. The CDR3 coding sequence is TGTGCCAGCAGTTCCACAGGATACTCCTACAATGAGCAGTTCTTC.

A remark on this clonotype: The junction differs from germline at one of its ends, possibly a read error. The rearrangement uses TRBV2 and TRBJ2-1; 9 nucleotides match TRBD1. The germline V gene has CDR1 SNHLY and CDR2 FYNNEI. The length of the CDR3 is 15 residues. CDR3 bases: TGTGCCAGCAGTGCAACAGGGGGCGGCTACAATGAGCGGTTCTTC. Its protein product is CASSATGGGYNERFF. The variable domain in full, with the rest retrieved from reference TRBV2 and TRBJ2-1, is EPEVTQTPSHQVTQMGQEVILRCVPISNHLYFYWYRQILGQKVEFLVSFYNNEISEKSEIFDDQFSVERPDGSNFTLKIRSTKLEDSAMYFCASSATGGGYNERFFGPGTRLTVL.

CDR3 loop: CASSSYPGQGDTEAFF. For the CDR3, the DNA is TGTGCCAGCAGCTCCTATCCGGGACAGGGTGATACTGAAGCTTTCTTT. This rearrangement joins TRBV5-5 to TRBJ1-1; 9 bases map to TRBD1. The ends lost 3 bases at V and 5 bases at J; junction bases unmatched: 11. This CDR3 spans 16 amino acids. CDR1 and CDR2 from the germline V gene are SGHKS and YYEKEE (reference sequence).

This clonotype was observed many times. This chain uses TRBV25-1 with TRBJ2-1; weak D call: TRBD1 (5 bases). Germline CDR1 reads MGHDK; CDR2 reads SYGVNS. The CDR3 has 14 residues. The V end lost 8 bases, the J end lost 3 bases, and 14 bases lay between the germline ends. CDR3 region: CASHPLGDYNEQFF. The CDR3 DNA reads as TGTGCCAGCCACCCGCTAGGGGACTACAATGAGCAGTTCTTC.

This clonotype showed up just a few times. The chain joins TRBV6-5 to TRBJ2-1; 7 positions match TRBD1. Germline assignment: CDR1 MNHEY and CDR2 SVGAGI. V lost 1 base, J lost 0 bases, and 3 bases stayed unmatched. This CDR3 has 16 residues. The CDR3 spells CASSYFEGASYNEQFF. The DNA of the CDR3 is TGTGCCAGCAGTTACTTCGAGGGGGCCTCCTACAATGAGCAGTTCTTC.

The chain carries TRBV29-1 and TRBJ1-2, with 8 bases fitting TRBD1. Germline CDR1 reads SQVTM; CDR2 reads ANQGSEA. The CDR3 sequence is 17 residues long. Unmatched junction bases numbered 15, after V lost 3 bases and J lost 3 bases. CDR3 sequence (DNA): TGCAGCGTTGAGGAGAGACCCCAGGACAGGGATTACTATGGCTACACCTTC. The encoded protein is CSVEERPQDRDYYGYTF.

The chain combines TRBV11-2 with TRBJ2-7; D might be TRBD1 or TRBD2, each matching 5 bases. The CDR3 length is 14 residues. With 7 bases removed from V and 3 bases from J, the gap between germline ends came to 16 bases. The V gene's germline CDR1 is SGHAT and CDR2 FQNNGV. The DNA for the CDR3 is TGTGCCAGCACCCTGGACGGGACGTACTACGAGCAGTACTTC. Translating gives CASTLDGTYYEQYF.

This clonotype was found many times. The chain recombines TRBV30 with TRBJ1-1, with D hard to call. CDR1 GTSNPN and CDR2 SVGIG come from the germline V gene (reference sequence). CDR3 length: 13 residues. V lost 1 base and J lost 1, with 7 bases in between. The CDR3 spells CAWSDISNTEAFF. Written as DNA, the CDR3 is TGTGCCTGGAGTGACATCTCGAACACTGAAGCTTTCTTT.

The chain recombines TRBV5-3 with TRBJ2-7; 11 bases fit TRBD1. TRBV5-3 counts as an open reading frame of uncertain function. The CDR3 sequence is 14 residues long. V lost 8 bases to trimming and J lost 2 bases; unmatched junction nucleotides: 6. The CDR3 DNA reads as TGTGCCAGCATCGGGACAGGGGGTACCTACGAGCAGTACTTC. Translated, it gives CASIGTGGTYEQYF.

The genes are TRBV7-9 and TRBJ2-7, with a possible D match to TRBD1 (6 bases). The CDR3 extends over 15 amino acids. Trimming removed 5 bases at V and 11 bases at J, with 25 bases between. The germline gives CDR1 SEHNR, CDR2 FQNEAQ (reference sequence). This CDR3 reads CASSPSRRGAATKYF. For the CDR3, the DNA is TGTGCCAGCAGCCCGAGTCGCAGGGGCGCCGCGACGAAGTACTTC.

The sample holds many counts of this clonotype. This chain joins TRBV7-8 and TRBJ2-1; possibly TRBD1 or TRBD2 for D (5 bases each). V lost 4 bases to trimming and J lost 2 bases, with 15 bases between them. This CDR3 has 16 amino acids. CDR1 and CDR2 (germline): SGHVS, FQNEAQ. CDR3 in DNA: TGTGCCAGCAGCTCCTCGGGACCCTCCCCCTACAATGAGCAGTTCTTC. Protein sequence: CASSSSGPSPYNEQFF.

Comment on this clonotype: Given a much more abundant clone one base away, this may be a read error. Lacking the conserved final phenylalanine or tryptophan, this CDR3 likely reflects a read error. V gene TRBV19 combines with J gene TRBJ1-5; D is unclear. Between the trimmed V and J ends, which lost 6 bases and 8 bases, there was a span of 11 bases. The CDR3 sequence is 12 residues long. CDR1 is LNHDA, CDR2 SQIVND, per germline (reference sequence). The CDR3 coding sequence is TGTGCCAGTAGCGAACCAATGGAGCCCCAGCATTCT. It specifies CASSEPMEPQHS.

A note on this clonotype: One base away lies a much larger clone, so this may be a sequencing read error. In this CDR3 the conserved last residue, phenylalanine or tryptophan, is missing, so a read error is likely. The gene calls are TRBV7-9 and TRBJ1-4; D remains ambiguous. Germline values: CDR1 SEHNR, CDR2 FQNEAQ (reference sequence). The length of the CDR3 is 14 residues. V lost 1 base and J 8 bases, leaving 11 bases between the germline ends. The CDR3 coding sequence is TGTGCCAGCAGCTTAGTGGAGTCCGAGGAAAAACTGTTTTCT. Residues: CASSLVESEEKLFS.

As to this clonotype: Since no conserved phenylalanine or tryptophan closes the CDR3, a read error is the likely cause. The chain recombines TRBV7-2 with TRBJ2-7, with TRBD2 matching 9 bases. V lost 4 bases and J lost 5; bases outside the gene matches: 6. Germline-derived CDR1 and CDR2 are SGHTA and FQGNSA. This CDR3 is built from 14 residues. For the CDR3, the DNA is TGTGCCAGCAGCTCTCCCAGCGGGGGGCACGAGCAGTACCTC. Translated, it gives CASSSPSGGHEQYL.